This T cell receptor beta chain came from a study of CD8 T cells in ankylosing spondylitis. V lost 1 base to trimming and J lost 5 bases, with 7 bases between them. This CDR3 contains 13 residues. Germline CDR1 reads SGHVS; CDR2 reads FQNEAQ. Overall study results and limits: The disease-linked clones had a CD8+ phenotype and low blood frequencies. Previous work reported some of these motif variants in the synovial fluid and blood of reactive arthritis.

Making the TCR beta libraries involved quantitative 5'-RACE with molecular barcodes. Using its own MiXCR run on the 5' RACE reads, TCRdb lists one record per CDR3 protein. The sample has 130,000 or so distinct CDR3 sequences, roughly 6.6% seen once. This clonotype was counted at least ten times. Its antigen is not known. The clonotype comes from a male donor with ankylosing spondylitis or in good health (not recorded which). Sequencing was performed on blood, either unsorted or a sorted T cell fraction (not recorded which). This chain joins TRBV7-8 and TRBJ2-3; no definite D call. CDR3 DNA: TGTGCCAGCAGCTTAGAATCGGAAGATACGCAGTATTTT. Translating it yields CASSLESEDTQYF. The full variable domain, rest sourced from reference TRBV7-8 and TRBJ2-3, is GAGVSQSPRYKVAKRGQDVALRCDPISGHVSLFWYQQALGQGPEFLTYFQNEAQLDKSGLPSDRFFAERPEGSVSTLKIQRTQQEDSAVYLCASSLESEDTQYFGPGTRLTVL.